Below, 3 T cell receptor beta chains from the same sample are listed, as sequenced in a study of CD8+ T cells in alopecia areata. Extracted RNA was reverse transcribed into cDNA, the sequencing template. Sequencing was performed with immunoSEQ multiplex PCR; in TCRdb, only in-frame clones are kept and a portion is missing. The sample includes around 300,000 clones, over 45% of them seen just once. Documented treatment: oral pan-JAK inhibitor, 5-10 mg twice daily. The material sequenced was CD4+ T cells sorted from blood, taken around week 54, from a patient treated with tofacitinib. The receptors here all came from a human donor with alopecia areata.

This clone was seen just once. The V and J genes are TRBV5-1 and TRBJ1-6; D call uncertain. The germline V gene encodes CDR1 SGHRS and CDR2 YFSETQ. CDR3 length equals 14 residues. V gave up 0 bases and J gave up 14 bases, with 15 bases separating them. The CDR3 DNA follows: TGCGCCAGCAGCTTGGCCGAGGGATATCAGTCCCTCCACTTT. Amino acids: CASSLAEGYQSLHF.

CDR3 in amino acids: CAWRNAGGYNEQFF. The CDR3, as DNA: TGTGCCTGGAGGAATGCGGGGGGCTACAATGAGCAGTTCTTC. The chain has TRBV30 and TRBJ2-1; TRBD2 agrees at 8 bases. The trim removed 3 bases at V and 3 bases at J, leaving 4 bases unmatched. Germline V CDR1 and CDR2: GTSNPN, SVGIG (reference sequence). The CDR3 runs to 14 residues.

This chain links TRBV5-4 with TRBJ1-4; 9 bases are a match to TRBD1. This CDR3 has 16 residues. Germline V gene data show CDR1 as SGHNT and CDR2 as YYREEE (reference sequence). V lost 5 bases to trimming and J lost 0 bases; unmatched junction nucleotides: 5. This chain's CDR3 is CASRPDRGTTNEKLFF. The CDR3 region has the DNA TGTGCCAGCAGACCCGACAGGGGGACAACTAATGAAAAACTGTTTTTT.